The table lists the clone carrying this T cell receptor beta chain with a few counts. What it binds is not known. Each CDR3 protein gets one entry after TCRdb re-called the 5' RACE reads with MiXCR. Of just under 550,000 distinct CDR3 sequences in the sample, approximately 11% were seen once. Trimming stripped 0 bases from V and 1 base from J, with 4 bases between. The CDR3 has 14 residues. Germline CDR1 is SGDLS and CDR2 is YYNGEE. This entry belongs to a study of CD8 T cells in ankylosing spondylitis. Broader study findings: In ankylosing spondylitis blood, a motif of roughly eight highly homologous TCR beta variants appeared characteristic.

The sequence derives from a male donor with ankylosing spondylitis. The gene calls are TRBV9 and TRBJ2-2; D gene uncertain. The sample consisted of blood, either unsorted or a sorted T cell fraction (not recorded which). CDR3 nucleotides: TGTGCCAGCAGCGTAGCCCTGAACACCGGGGAGCTGTTTTTT. It is translated as CASSVALNTGELFF. The variable domain in full, completed from reference TRBV9 and TRBJ2-2, reads DSGVTQTPKHLITATGQRVTLRCSPRSGDLSVYWYQQSLDQGLQFLIQYYNGEERAKGNILERFSAQQFPDLHSELNLSSLELGDSALYFCASSVALNTGELFFGEGSRLTVL.